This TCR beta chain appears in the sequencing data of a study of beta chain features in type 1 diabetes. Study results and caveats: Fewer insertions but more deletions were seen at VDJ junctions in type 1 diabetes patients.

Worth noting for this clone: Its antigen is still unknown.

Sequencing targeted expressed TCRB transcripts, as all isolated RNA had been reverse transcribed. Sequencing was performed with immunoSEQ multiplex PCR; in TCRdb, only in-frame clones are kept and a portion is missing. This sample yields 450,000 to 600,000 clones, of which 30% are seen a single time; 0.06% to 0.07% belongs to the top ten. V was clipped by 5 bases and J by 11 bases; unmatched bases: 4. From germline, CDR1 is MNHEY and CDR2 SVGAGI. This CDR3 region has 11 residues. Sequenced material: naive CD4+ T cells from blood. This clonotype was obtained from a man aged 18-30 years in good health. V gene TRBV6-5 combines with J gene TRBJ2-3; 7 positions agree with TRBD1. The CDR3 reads CASSTGERQYF. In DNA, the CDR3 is TGTGCCAGCAGTACAGGGGAAAGGCAGTATTTT.